This is a list of T cell receptor beta chains from one sample in a study of blood T cell repertoires in COVID-19. Profiling relied on immunoSEQ multiplex PCR, and the TCRdb table lists in-frame clones only, not all of them. Of 150,000 to 200,000 clones in the sample, around 81% are singletons; the top ten hold roughly a tenth. Sequenced material: peripheral blood. These receptors came from a man in his sixties or seventies with active or convalescent COVID-19. Both conserved end residues are part of each CDR3. The D gene is left open where the match is weak.

13,.,TRBJ2-3,TRBV30,CAWMEGSADTQYF,TGTGCCTGGATGGAGGGTAGTGCAGATACGCAGTATTTT
15,TRBD1,TRBJ2-5,TRBV5-1,CASSLTTGGLETQYF,TGCGCCAGCAGCTTGACTACAGGGGGCTTAGAGACCCAGTACTTC
14,.,TRBJ2-3,TRBV27,CASTRTTGDDTQYF,TGTGCCAGCACCAGGACTACGGGGGACGATACGCAGTATTTT
12,.,TRBJ1-2,TRBV4-3,CASSQERGGYTF,TGCGCCAGCAGCCAAGAAAGGGGGGGCTACACCTTC
15,.,TRBJ1-1,TRBV4-1,CASSQAGAGSTEAFF,TGCGCCAGCAGCCAGGCAGGGGCTGGTAGCACTGAAGCTTTCTTT
11,.,TRBJ2-7,TRBV7-2,CASAKGYEQYF,TGTGCCAGCGCCAAGGGGTACGAGCAGTACTTC
17,TRBD2,TRBJ2-7,TRBV19,CASSPTLAGGPSYEQYF,TGTGCCAGTAGTCCGACCCTAGCGGGAGGGCCCAGCTACGAGCAGTACTTC
15,TRBD1,TRBJ2-7,TRBV4-3,CASSIRDRGSYEQYF,TGCGCCAGCAGCATTCGGGACAGGGGTTCCTACGAGCAGTACTTC
15,.,TRBJ1-5,TRBV28,CASSPHDRGYQPQHF,TGTGCCAGCAGTCCCCACGATAGGGGGTATCAGCCCCAGCATTTT
16,TRBD2,TRBJ2-5,TRBV19,CASSFGRTSGRETQYF,TGTGCCAGTAGTTTCGGAAGGACTAGCGGGAGAGAGACCCAGTACTTC